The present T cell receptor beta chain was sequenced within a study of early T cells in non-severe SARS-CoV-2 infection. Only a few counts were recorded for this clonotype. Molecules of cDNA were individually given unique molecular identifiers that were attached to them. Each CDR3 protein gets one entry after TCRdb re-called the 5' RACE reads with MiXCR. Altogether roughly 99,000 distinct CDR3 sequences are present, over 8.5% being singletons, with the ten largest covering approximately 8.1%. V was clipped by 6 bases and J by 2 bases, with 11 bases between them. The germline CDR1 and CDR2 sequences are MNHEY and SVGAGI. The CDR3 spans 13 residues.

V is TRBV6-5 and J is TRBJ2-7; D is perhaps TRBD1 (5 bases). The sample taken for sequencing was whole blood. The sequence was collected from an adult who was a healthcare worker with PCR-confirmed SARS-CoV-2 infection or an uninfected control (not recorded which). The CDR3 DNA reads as TGTGCCAGCAGGGCCGACAGAGCCTACGAGCAGTACTTC. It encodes CASRADRAYEQYF.